Below, one TCR beta chain is given with its context. This entry is derived from a study of blood T cell repertoires in COVID-19. This CDR3 region has 16 residues. The V end lost 6 bases, the J end lost 0 bases, and 15 bases lay between the germline ends. Per the germline V gene, CDR1 is MNHEY and CDR2 is SVGEGT. Profiling relied on immunoSEQ multiplex PCR, and the TCRdb table lists in-frame clones only, not all of them. This table has 390,000 or so clones, 70% to 90% appearing once. The chain joins TRBV6-2 or TRBV6-3 to TRBJ1-3, with D possibly matching TRBD1 (5 bases). Sample: peripheral blood. The sequence was collected from a young woman with COVID-19, enrolled during active disease. For the CDR3, the DNA is TGTGCCAGCAGCAATACGGGACTGAGCTCTGGAAACACCATATATTTT. The encoded protein is CASSNTGLSSGNTIYF.